These 20 T cell receptor beta chains were sequenced from one sample in a study of OX40 agonist ivuxolimab in advanced cancers. Clones were sequenced by immunoSEQ multiplex PCR, and TCRdb holds only the in-frame ones, with some missing. The sample consists of 65,000 to 90,000 clones, about 90% of them appearing once. The sample was CD4+ or CD8+ T cells sorted from blood, taken in a trial of the OX40 agonist ivuxolimab. The receptors here all came from an adult with an advanced solid tumor such as melanoma, head and neck, liver or kidney cancer.

The chain combines TRBV28 with TRBJ2-1; D might be TRBD1 or TRBD2, each matching 6 bases. Germline V gene sequence: CDR1 MDHEN, CDR2 SYDVKM. The CDR3 runs 16 residues. The V and J ends lost 6 bases and 5 bases respectively, with 20 bases between them. The DNA of the CDR3 is TGTGCCAGCAGACAGAGGCCGGGGGCACACAACAATGAGCAGTTCTTC. Protein product: CASRQRPGAHNNEQFF.

The chain is built from TRBV7-8 and TRBJ2-6; D call uncertain. V was cut by 1 base and J by 2 bases, with 3 bases left in between. This CDR3 has 14 residues. Germline V gene lookup returns CDR1 SGHVS and CDR2 FQNEAQ. The CDR3 is CASSLVPGANVLTF. The CDR3 DNA is TGTGCCAGCAGCTTAGTTCCTGGGGCCAACGTCCTGACTTTC.

V and J are TRBV30 and TRBJ1-1; unclear D gene. Trimming left V 0 bases short and J 0 bases short, with 5 bases between. The CDR3 runs to 13 residues. Germline V gene data show CDR1 as GTSNPN and CDR2 as SVGIG (reference sequence). This CDR3 reads CAWSVRVNTEAFF. The DNA of the CDR3 is TGTGCCTGGAGTGTACGAGTGAACACTGAAGCTTTCTTT. The complete variable domain, with remaining parts taken from reference TRBV30 and TRBJ1-1, reads SQTIHQWPATLVQPVGSPLSLECTVEGTSNPNLYWYRQAAGRGLQLLFYSVGIGQISSEVPQNLSASRPQDRQFILSSKKLLLSDSGFYLCAWSVRVNTEAFFGQGTRLTVV.

The J gene is TRBJ2-3, the V gene TRBV19; possibly TRBD1 for D (7 bases). Germline V gives CDR1 LNHDA, CDR2 SQIVND (reference sequence). This CDR3 region has 15 residues. Trimming removed 8 bases at V and 1 base at J, with 16 bases between. The CDR3 spells CASRGTEDRTDTQYF. As DNA, the CDR3 is TGTGCCAGTCGGGGGACAGAAGATCGCACAGATACGCAGTATTTT.

The chain has TRBV27 and TRBJ1-1; D unresolved. The germline V gene encodes CDR1 MNHEY and CDR2 SMNVEV (reference sequence). This CDR3 is 15 amino acids long. V was cut by 7 bases and J by 5 bases, with 20 bases left in between. The CDR3 nucleotides are TGTGCCAGCACCCTCCTACCCACCGGCGGGACTGAAGCTTTCTTT. It yields the protein CASTLLPTGGTEAFF.

This chain uses TRBV6-6 with TRBJ1-1; no clear D gene. Germline V CDR1 and CDR2: MNHNY, SVGAGI (reference sequence). Trimming removed 0 bases from V and 8 bases from J, with 7 bases in between. The CDR3 runs to 12 residues. CDR3 region: CASSYSGPEAFF. The CDR3 DNA sequence: TGTGCCAGCAGTTACTCCGGACCCGAAGCTTTCTTT.

The genes are TRBV28 and TRBJ1-6; unclear D gene. V was cut by 6 bases and J by 8 bases, with 26 bases left in between. CDR1 and CDR2 from the germline V gene are MDHEN and SYDVKM. CDR3 length: 18 amino acids. CDR3 in amino acids: CASSYPPKRAGLHSPLHF. CDR3 DNA sequence: TGTGCCAGCAGCTACCCCCCAAAGAGGGCAGGTCTGCATTCACCCCTCCACTTT. The full variable domain, completed using reference TRBV28 and TRBJ1-6, is DVKVTQSSRYLVKRTGEKVFLECVQDMDHENMFWYRQDPGLGLRLIYFSYDVKMKEKGDIPEGYSVSREKKERFSLILESASTNQTSMYLCASSYPPKRAGLHSPLHFGNGTRLTVT.

This clone came up once. The chain employs TRBV29-1 and TRBJ2-1; D gene ambiguous. Germline CDR1 SQVTM, CDR2 ANQGSEA. With 5 bases removed from V and 7 bases from J, the gap between germline ends came to 6 bases. The CDR3 extends over 10 amino acids. CDR3 region: CSVLENEQFF. The CDR3 DNA reads TGCAGCGTTCTGGAGAATGAGCAGTTCTTC.

The gene calls are TRBV30 and TRBJ2-1; tentatively, D is TRBD2 (6 bases). Trimming removed 5 bases at V and 1 base at J, with 12 bases between. Per germline, CDR1 GTSNPN and CDR2 SVGIG (reference sequence). The CDR3 is made up of 14 amino acids. The CDR3 DNA reads TGTGCCTGGTCTAGCGCTAGATCCTACAATGAGCAGTTCTTC. As protein: CAWSSARSYNEQFF.

In nucleotides, the CDR3 is TGTGCCACCGACCTGGGGGCGGAAGGGGTCGGCGAGCAGTACTTC. Translating gives CATDLGAEGVGEQYF. The chain couples TRBV6-6 to TRBJ2-7, with D tentatively TRBD1 (6 bases). Germline CDR1 MNHNY, CDR2 SVGAGI (reference sequence). The V end lost 10 bases, the J end lost 6 bases, and 25 bases lay between the germline ends. This CDR3 region has 15 residues.

The chain joins TRBV7-8 to TRBJ2-5; 14 bases agree with TRBD2. Per the germline V gene, CDR1 is SGHVS and CDR2 is FQNEAQ. The CDR3 is 17 amino acids. With V trimmed by 5 bases and J by 5 bases, 10 bases remained unmatched. In nucleotides, the CDR3 is TGTGCCAGCAGCCACTGGACTAGCGGGAGGAGAATTGAGACCCAGTACTTC. Its translation is CASSHWTSGRRIETQYF.

The chain recombines TRBV6-6 with TRBJ1-1, with D unresolved. Germline CDR1 reads MNHNY; CDR2 reads SVGAGI (reference sequence). V lost 8 bases to trimming and J lost 7 bases, with 17 bases between them. The CDR3 has 13 amino acids. Written as DNA, the CDR3 is TGTGCCAGCGGCAATAACGGGTGGGTTGAAGCTTTCTTT. This sequence encodes CASGNNGWVEAFF.

V and J are TRBV5-4 and TRBJ2-4; D possibly corresponds to TRBD2 (5 bases). V lost 5 bases and J lost 6, with 21 bases in between. The length of the CDR3 is 16 residues. In germline, CDR1 is SGHNT, CDR2 YYREEE (reference sequence). The CDR3 here is CASSPREELGLNIQYF. The DNA of the CDR3 is TGTGCCAGCAGTCCACGAGAAGAACTAGGCTTAAACATTCAGTACTTC.

The chain couples TRBV11-3 to TRBJ2-3; 10 bases map to TRBD1. The CDR3 has 14 residues. In germline, CDR1 is SGHNT, CDR2 YENEEA. With 5 bases clipped from V and 5 bases from J, the junction kept 4 bases outside the gene matches. The CDR3 coding sequence is TGTGCCAGCAGCCGCGACAGGGGGCGAGATACGCAGTATTTT. Translation gives CASSRDRGRDTQYF.

This chain uses TRBV20-1 with TRBJ2-1; perhaps TRBD2 as D (5 bases). CDR1 and CDR2 (germline): DFQATT, SNEGSKA (reference sequence). V gave up 8 bases and J gave up 6 bases, with 8 bases separating them. The CDR3 is 10 residues long. CDR3 DNA sequence: TGCAGTTCACGGGGCAATGAGCAGTTCTTC. It yields the protein CSSRGNEQFF.

The V and J genes are TRBV4-1 and TRBJ2-1, with 7 bases lining up with TRBD2. The CDR3 totals 15 residues. Germline values: CDR1 MGHRA, CDR2 YSYEKL. V shed 4 bases and J 7 bases; nucleotides not matched to a gene: 10. The CDR3 sequence is CASSPRSGAGNEQFF. The CDR3 region has the DNA TGCGCCAGCAGCCCGAGGTCAGGAGCGGGGAATGAGCAGTTCTTC.

The chain links TRBV5-5 to TRBJ1-5, with 12 nucleotides matching TRBD1. CDR1 and CDR2 (germline): SGHKS, YYEKEE (reference sequence). Germline trimming cut 2 bases from V and 6 bases from J; bases unmatched to any gene: 6. There are 16 residues in the CDR3. This CDR3 is CASSLRDRGHRQPQHF. The CDR3 DNA sequence: TGTGCCAGCAGCTTAAGGGACAGGGGGCATCGTCAGCCCCAGCATTTT.

The V gene is TRBV9, the J gene TRBJ1-3, with D maybe TRBD1 (5 bases). In germline, CDR1 is SGDLS, CDR2 YYNGEE. Trimming took off 0 bases at V and 1 base at J, with 5 bases between the two ends. The CDR3 totals 14 residues. This CDR3 is CASSVGQSGNTIYF. In DNA, the CDR3 is TGTGCCAGCAGCGTAGGACAGTCTGGAAACACCATATATTTT.

V and J are TRBV9 and TRBJ2-1; D is tentatively TRBD1 or TRBD2 (6 bases each). Germline V gene data show CDR1 as SGDLS and CDR2 as YYNGEE. Trimming left V 3 bases short and J 9 bases short, with 7 bases between. The CDR3 runs 11 residues. Here the CDR3 DNA reads TGTGCCAGCAGCGGGGGGGCTGAGCAGTTCTTC. Its translation: CASSGGAEQFF.

The chain joins TRBV28 to TRBJ1-5; D is ambiguous. Trimming removed 6 bases from V and 5 bases from J, with 14 bases in between. The CDR3 loop spans 14 amino acids. Germline V gene data show CDR1 as MDHEN and CDR2 as SYDVKM. CDR3 sequence: CASRTGVSDQPQHF. The CDR3, as DNA: TGTGCCAGCAGGACTGGGGTATCCGATCAGCCCCAGCATTTT.